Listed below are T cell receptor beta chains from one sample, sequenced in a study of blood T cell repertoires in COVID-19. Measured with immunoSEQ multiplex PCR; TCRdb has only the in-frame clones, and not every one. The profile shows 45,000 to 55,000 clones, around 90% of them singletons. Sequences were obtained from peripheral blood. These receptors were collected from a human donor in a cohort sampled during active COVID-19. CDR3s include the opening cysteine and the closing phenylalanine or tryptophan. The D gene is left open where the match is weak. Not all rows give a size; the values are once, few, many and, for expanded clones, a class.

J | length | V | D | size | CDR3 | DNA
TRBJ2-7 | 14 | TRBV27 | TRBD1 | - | CASSFSRDRNEQYF | TGTGCCAGCAGTTTCTCCCGGGACAGGAACGAGCAGTACTTC
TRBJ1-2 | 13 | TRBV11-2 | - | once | CASSFAQAGGYTF | TGTGCCAGCAGCTTTGCTCAGGCGGGGGGCTACACCTTC
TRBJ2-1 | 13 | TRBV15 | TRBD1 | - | CATSRAGQSEQFF | TGTGCCACCAGCAGAGCGGGACAGAGTGAGCAGTTCTTC
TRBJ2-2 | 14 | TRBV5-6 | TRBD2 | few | CASSPSGRTGELFF | TGTGCCAGCAGTCCTAGCGGGAGAACCGGGGAGCTGTTTTTT
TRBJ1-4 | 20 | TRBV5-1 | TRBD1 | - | CASSSGVLWTGGRGDEKLFF | TGCGCCAGCAGCTCGGGGGTCCTATGGACAGGGGGCAGGGGCGACGAAAAACTGTTTTTT
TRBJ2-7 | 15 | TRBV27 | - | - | CASSPTPAPSYEQYF | TGTGCCAGCAGTCCCACACCCGCTCCCTCCTACGAGCAGTACTTC
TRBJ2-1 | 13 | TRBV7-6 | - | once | CASSPRVDNEQFF | TGTGCCAGCAGCCCTAGAGTGGACAATGAGCAGTTCTTC
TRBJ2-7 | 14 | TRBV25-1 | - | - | CASSDSGQLSHQYF | TGTGCCAGCAGTGATTCAGGACAGCTTTCTCACCAGTACTTC
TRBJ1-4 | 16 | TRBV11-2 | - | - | CASSPGTFATNEKLFF | TGTGCCAGCAGCCCCGGGACTTTCGCAACTAATGAAAAACTGTTTTTT
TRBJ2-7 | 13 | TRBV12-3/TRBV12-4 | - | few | CASSLFRGHEQYF | TGTGCCAGCAGTTTGTTCAGGGGACACGAGCAGTACTTC
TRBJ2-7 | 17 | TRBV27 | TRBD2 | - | CASSPSSGRPSSYEQYF | TGTGCCAGCAGTCCGTCTAGCGGGAGGCCTAGCTCCTACGAGCAGTACTTC
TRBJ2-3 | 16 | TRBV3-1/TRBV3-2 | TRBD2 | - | CASTPRSGIGTDTQYF | TGTGCCAGCACCCCTCGGAGCGGGATTGGCACAGATACGCAGTATTTT
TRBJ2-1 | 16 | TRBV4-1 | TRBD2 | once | CASSQLRSGGGNEQFF | TGCGCCAGCAGCCAACTACGTAGCGGGGGGGGCAATGAGCAGTTCTTC
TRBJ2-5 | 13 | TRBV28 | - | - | CASTTTGRETQYF | TGTGCCAGCACCACGACAGGGAGGGAGACCCAGTACTTC
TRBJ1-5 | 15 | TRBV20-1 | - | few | CSASMGGAGNQPQHF | TGCAGTGCTAGTATGGGGGGGGCTGGCAATCAGCCCCAGCATTTT
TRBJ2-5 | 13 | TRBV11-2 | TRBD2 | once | CASSPTSAETQYF | TGTGCCAGCAGCCCCACTAGCGCCGAGACCCAGTACTTC
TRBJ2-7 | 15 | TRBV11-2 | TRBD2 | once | CASSWNTGGIYEQYF | TGTGCCAGCAGCTGGAACACGGGAGGGATCTACGAGCAGTACTTC
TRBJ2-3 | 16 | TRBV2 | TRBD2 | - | CASSGLAGGHTDTQYF | TGTGCCAGCTCGGGACTAGCGGGAGGACACACAGATACGCAGTATTTT
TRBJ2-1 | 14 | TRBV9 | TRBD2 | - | CASRERETYNEQFF | TGTGCCAGCAGGGAGCGGGAGACCTACAATGAGCAGTTCTTC
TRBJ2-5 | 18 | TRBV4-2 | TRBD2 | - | CASSQDLAGGMYQETQYF | TGTGCCAGCAGCCAAGACTTAGCGGGAGGGATGTACCAAGAGACCCAGTACTTC
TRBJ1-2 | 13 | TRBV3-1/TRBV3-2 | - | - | CASSQSYNYGYTF | TGTGCCAGCAGCCAATCCTATAACTATGGCTACACCTTC
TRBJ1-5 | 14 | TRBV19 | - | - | CASSTQGSNQPQHF | TGTGCCAGTAGTACCCAGGGAAGCAATCAGCCCCAGCATTTT
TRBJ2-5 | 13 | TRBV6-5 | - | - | CATPRPSGGDSHF | TGTGCCACCCCACGGCCCTCCGGGGGAGACTCACACTTC
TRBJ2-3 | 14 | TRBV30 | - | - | CAWSPLTSRGTQYF | TGTGCCTGGAGTCCCCTGACTAGTAGGGGAACGCAGTATTTT
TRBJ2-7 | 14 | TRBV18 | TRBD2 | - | CASSPSGSWNEQYF | TGTGCCAGCTCACCTAGCGGGAGTTGGAACGAGCAGTACTTC
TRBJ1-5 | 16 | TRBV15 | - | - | CATSNLTGFGNQPQHF | TGTGCCACCAGCAACTTAACAGGGTTTGGCAATCAGCCCCAGCATTTT
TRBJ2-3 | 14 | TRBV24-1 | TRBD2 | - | CATSDSPTSGREYF | TGTGCCACCAGTGATTCCCCGACTAGCGGGAGGGAGTATTTT
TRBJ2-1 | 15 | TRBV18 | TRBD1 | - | CASSPGTGDYNEQFF | TGTGCCAGCTCACCAGGGACAGGGGACTACAATGAGCAGTTCTTC
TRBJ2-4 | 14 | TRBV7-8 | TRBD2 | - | CASSKGGAGNIQYF | TGTGCCAGCAGCAAGGGAGGGGCGGGTAACATTCAGTACTTC
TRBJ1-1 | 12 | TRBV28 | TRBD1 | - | CASRQGSTEAFF | TGTGCCAGCCGACAGGGGAGCACTGAAGCTTTCTTT
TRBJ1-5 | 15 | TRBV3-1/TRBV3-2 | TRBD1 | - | CASSPSDRENQPQHF | TGTGCCAGCAGCCCTTCGGACAGGGAAAATCAGCCCCAGCATTTT
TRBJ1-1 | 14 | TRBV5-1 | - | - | CASSLARVNTEAFF | TGCGCCAGCAGCTTGGCCCGAGTGAACACTGAAGCTTTCTTT
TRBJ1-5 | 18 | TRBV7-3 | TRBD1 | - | CASSEGQGLLASNQPQHF | TGTGCCAGCAGCGAAGGACAGGGGCTCTTGGCGAGCAATCAGCCCCAGCATTTT
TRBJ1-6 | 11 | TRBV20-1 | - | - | CSARDFPALHF | TGCAGTGCTAGAGATTTTCCGGCCCTCCACTTT
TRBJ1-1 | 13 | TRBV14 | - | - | CASSQEVVAEAFF | TGTGCCAGCAGCCAAGAAGTAGTCGCTGAAGCTTTCTTT
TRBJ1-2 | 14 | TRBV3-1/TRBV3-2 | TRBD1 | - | CAKTDTGGCYGYTF | TGTGCCAAAACTGATACAGGGGGTTGCTATGGCTACACCTTC
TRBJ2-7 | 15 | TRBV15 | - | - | CATSSVGGTSYEQYF | TGTGCCACCAGCAGTGTCGGAGGGACTTCCTACGAGCAGTACTTC
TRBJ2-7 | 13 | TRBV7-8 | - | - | CASSLSEGYEQYF | TGTGCCAGCAGCCTTAGCGAGGGTTACGAGCAGTACTTC
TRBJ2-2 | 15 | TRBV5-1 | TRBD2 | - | CASSSLAGEAGELFF | TGCGCCAGCAGCTCTTTGGCGGGAGAAGCCGGGGAGCTGTTTTTT
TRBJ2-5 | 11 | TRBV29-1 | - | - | CSVDDSDRPYF | TGCAGCGTTGATGATAGTGACAGACCTTACTTC
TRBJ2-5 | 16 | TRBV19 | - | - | CASSTPGRATQETQYF | TGTGCCAGTAGTACCCCCGGCAGGGCCACCCAAGAGACCCAGTACTTC
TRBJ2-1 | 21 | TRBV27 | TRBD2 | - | CASRRLSSGTSGTSSYNEQFF | TGTGCCAGCAGAAGACTATCCTCCGGGACTAGCGGCACCTCTTCCTACAATGAGCAGTTCTTC
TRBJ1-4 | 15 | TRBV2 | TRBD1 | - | CASSRQGSTNEKLFF | TGTGCCAGCAGTAGACAGGGCAGTACTAATGAAAAACTGTTTTTT
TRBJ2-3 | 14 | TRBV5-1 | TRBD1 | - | CASRVGQGTDTQYF | TGCGCCAGCAGGGTGGGACAGGGGACAGATACGCAGTATTTT
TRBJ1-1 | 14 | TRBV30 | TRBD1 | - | CAWHKRGQATEAFF | TGTGCCTGGCACAAGAGGGGGCAGGCCACTGAAGCTTTCTTT
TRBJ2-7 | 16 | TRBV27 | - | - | CASSLSNRPSSYEQYF | TGTGCCAGCAGTTTATCGAACAGACCGAGCTCCTACGAGCAGTACTTC
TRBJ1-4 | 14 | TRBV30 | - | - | CAWSPRATNEKLFF | TGTGCCTGGAGCCCTCGTGCAACTAATGAAAAACTGTTTTTT
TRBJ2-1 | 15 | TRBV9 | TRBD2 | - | CASSVGTGGLDEQFF | TGTGCCAGCAGCGTAGGGACGGGAGGGCTGGATGAGCAGTTCTTC
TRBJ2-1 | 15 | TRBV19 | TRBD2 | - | CASSAAGLASNEQFF | TGTGCCAGTAGTGCAGCGGGACTAGCGAGCAATGAGCAGTTCTTC
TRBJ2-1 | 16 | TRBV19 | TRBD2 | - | CASSIRLAGGTHEQFF | TGTGCCAGTAGTATTAGACTAGCGGGAGGAACTCATGAGCAGTTCTTC
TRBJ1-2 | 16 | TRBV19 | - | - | CASSIAGAGPNYGYTF | TGTGCCAGTAGTATAGCGGGAGCAGGACCGAACTATGGCTACACCTTC
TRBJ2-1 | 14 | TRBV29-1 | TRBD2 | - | CSVSGGLGIAEQFF | TGCAGCGTTTCGGGGGGATTAGGGATCGCTGAGCAGTTCTTC
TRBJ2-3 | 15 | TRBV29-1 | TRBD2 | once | CSVIGTSGKTDTQYF | TGCAGCGTGATCGGGACTAGCGGGAAAACAGATACGCAGTATTTT
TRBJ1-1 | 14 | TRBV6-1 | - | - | CASSEGGGNTEAFF | TGTGCCAGCAGTGAAGGGGGGGGGAACACTGAAGCTTTCTTT
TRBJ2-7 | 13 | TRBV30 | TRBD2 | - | CAWTPGLAGVVVF | TGTGCCTGGACTCCTGGACTAGCGGGAGTGGTTGTTTTC
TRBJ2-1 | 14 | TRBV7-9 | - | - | CASRGPEGYNEQFF | TGTGCCAGCAGGGGCCCCGAAGGTTACAATGAGCAGTTCTTC
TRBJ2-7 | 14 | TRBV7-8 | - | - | CASSLEQKDYEQYF | TGTGCCAGCAGCTTAGAACAGAAAGACTACGAGCAGTACTTC
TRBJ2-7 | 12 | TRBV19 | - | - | CASSIATDEQYF | TGTGCCAGTAGTATTGCGACAGACGAGCAGTACTTC
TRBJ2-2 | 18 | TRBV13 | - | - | CASSLGPGGKSNTGELFF | TGTGCCAGCAGCTTAGGCCCGGGGGGCAAATCGAACACCGGGGAGCTGTTTTTT
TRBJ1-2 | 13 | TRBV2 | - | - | CASTLVGPGGYTF | TGTGCCAGCACCTTAGTGGGCCCTGGGGGCTACACCTTC